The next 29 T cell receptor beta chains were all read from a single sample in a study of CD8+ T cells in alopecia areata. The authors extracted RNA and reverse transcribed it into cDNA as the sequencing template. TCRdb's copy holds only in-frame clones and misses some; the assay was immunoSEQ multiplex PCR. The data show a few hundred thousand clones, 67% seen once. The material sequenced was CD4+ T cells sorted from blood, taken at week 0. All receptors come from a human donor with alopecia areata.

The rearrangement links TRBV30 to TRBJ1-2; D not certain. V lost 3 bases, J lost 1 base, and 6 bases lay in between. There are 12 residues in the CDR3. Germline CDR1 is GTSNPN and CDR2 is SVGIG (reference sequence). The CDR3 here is CAWRNFNYGYTF. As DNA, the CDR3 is TGTGCCTGGAGGAATTTTAACTATGGCTACACCTTC.

This chain's CDR3 is CASSLTGTGGHEQYF. The DNA for the CDR3 is TGTGCCAGCAGCTTAACCGGGACAGGGGGCCACGAGCAGTACTTC. This rearrangement joins TRBV11-2 to TRBJ2-7, with 12 bases matching TRBD1. The V segment lost 2 bases and the J segment 5 bases; nucleotides outside the gene matches: 4. The CDR3 is 15 amino acids. Germline V gene data show CDR1 as SGHAT and CDR2 as FQNNGV.

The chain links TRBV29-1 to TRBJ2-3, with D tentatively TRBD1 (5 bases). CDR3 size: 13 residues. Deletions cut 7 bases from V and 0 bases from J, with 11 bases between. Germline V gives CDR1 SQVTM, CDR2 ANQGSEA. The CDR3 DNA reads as TGCAGCGCCGACAGAGCTAGCACAGATACGCAGTATTTT. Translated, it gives CSADRASTDTQYF.

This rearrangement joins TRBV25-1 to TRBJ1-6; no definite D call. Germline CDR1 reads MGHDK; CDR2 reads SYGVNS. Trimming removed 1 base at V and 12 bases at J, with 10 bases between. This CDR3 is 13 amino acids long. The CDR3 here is CASSEFGVGPLHF. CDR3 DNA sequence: TGTGCCAGCAGTGAATTTGGGGTTGGACCCCTCCACTTT.

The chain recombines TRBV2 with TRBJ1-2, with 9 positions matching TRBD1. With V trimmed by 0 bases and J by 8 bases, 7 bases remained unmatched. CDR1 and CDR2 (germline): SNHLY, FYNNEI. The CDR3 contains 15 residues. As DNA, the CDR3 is TGTGCCAGCAGTGAAGCTCGGACACAGGGGGCAGGCTACACCTTC. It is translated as CASSEARTQGAGYTF.

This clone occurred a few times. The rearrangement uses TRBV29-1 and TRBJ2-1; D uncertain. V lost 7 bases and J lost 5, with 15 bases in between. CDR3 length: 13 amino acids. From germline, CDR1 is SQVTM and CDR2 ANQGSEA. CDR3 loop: CSGTRRSDNEQFF. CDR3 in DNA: TGCAGCGGGACGAGAAGATCCGACAATGAGCAGTTCTTC.

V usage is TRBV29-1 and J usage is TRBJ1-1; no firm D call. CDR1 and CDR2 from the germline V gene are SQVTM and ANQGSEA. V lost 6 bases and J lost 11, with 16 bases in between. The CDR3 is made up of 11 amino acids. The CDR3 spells CSVRVQTRAFF. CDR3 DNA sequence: TGCAGCGTCCGCGTCCAAACGAGGGCTTTCTTT.

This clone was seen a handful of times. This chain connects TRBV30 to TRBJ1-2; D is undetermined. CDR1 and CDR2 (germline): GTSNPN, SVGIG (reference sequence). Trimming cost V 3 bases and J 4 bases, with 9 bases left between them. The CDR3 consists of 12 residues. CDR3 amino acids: CAWSKGLYGYTF. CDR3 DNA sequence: TGTGCCTGGAGCAAGGGTCTCTATGGCTACACCTTC.

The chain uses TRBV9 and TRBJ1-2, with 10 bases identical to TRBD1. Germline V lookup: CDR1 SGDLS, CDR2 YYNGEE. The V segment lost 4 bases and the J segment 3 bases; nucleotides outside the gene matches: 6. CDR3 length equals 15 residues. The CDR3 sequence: CASSMGTGVDYGYTF. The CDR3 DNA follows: TGTGCCAGCAGCATGGGGACAGGGGTGGACTATGGCTACACCTTC.

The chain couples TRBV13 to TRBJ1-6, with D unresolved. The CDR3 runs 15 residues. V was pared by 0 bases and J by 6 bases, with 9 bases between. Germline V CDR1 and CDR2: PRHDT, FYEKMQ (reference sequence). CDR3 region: CASSLGAGLNSPLHF. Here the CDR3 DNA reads TGTGCCAGCAGCTTAGGGGCAGGTCTTAATTCACCCCTCCACTTT.

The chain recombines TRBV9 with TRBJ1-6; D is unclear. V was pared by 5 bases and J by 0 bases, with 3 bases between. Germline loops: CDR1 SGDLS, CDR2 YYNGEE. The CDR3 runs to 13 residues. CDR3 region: CASRSSYNSPLHF. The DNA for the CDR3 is TGTGCCAGCAGGAGCTCCTATAATTCACCCCTCCACTTT.

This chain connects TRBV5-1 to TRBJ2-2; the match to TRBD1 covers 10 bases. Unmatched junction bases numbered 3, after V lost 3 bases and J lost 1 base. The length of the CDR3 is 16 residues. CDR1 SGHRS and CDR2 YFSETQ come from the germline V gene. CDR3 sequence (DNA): TGCGCCAGCAGCTGGACAGGGGGACGGAACACCGGGGAGCTGTTTTTT. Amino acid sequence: CASSWTGGRNTGELFF. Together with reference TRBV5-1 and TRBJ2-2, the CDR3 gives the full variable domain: KAGVTQTPRYLIKTRGQQVTLSCSPISGHRSVSWYQQTPGQGLQFLFEYFSETQRNKGNFPGRFSGRQFSNSRSEMNVSTLELGDSALYLCASSWTGGRNTGELFFGEGSRLTVL.

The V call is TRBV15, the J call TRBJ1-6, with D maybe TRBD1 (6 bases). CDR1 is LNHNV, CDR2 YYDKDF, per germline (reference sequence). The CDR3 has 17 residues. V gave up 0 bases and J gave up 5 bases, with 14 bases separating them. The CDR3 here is CATSRDQPRGDNSPLHF. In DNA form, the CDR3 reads TGTGCCACCAGCAGAGATCAGCCCAGGGGCGATAATTCACCCCTCCACTTT.

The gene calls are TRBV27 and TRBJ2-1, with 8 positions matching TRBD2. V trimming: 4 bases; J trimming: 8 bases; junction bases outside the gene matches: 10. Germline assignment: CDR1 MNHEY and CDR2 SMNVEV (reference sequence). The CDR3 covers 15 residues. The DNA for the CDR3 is TGTGCCAGCAGTTCCCTGAGCGGGGGCCGAGATGAGCAGTTCTTC. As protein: CASSSLSGGRDEQFF.

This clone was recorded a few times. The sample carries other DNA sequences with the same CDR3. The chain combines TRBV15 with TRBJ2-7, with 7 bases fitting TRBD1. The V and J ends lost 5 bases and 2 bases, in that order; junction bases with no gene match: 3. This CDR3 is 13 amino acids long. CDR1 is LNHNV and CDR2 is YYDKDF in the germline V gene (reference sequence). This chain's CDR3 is CATSRDRPYEQYF. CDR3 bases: TGTGCCACCAGCCGGGACAGACCCTACGAGCAGTACTTC.

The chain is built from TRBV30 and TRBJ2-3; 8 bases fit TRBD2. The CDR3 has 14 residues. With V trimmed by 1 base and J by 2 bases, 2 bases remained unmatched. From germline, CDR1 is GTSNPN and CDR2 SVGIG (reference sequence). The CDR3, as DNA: TGTGCCTGGAGTGCCGGGGGGGCCACAGATACGCAGTATTTT. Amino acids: CAWSAGGATDTQYF.

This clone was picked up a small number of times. CDR3 loop: CSVPSVGTTDTQYF. In DNA form, the CDR3 reads TGCAGCGTGCCAAGCGTGGGGACCACAGATACGCAGTATTTT. V gene TRBV29-1 combines with J gene TRBJ2-3; TRBD1 or TRBD2 may be the D gene (5 bases each). The CDR3 extends over 14 amino acids. The V gene lost 6 bases and the J gene lost 2 bases, with 15 bases spanning the gap. CDR1 and CDR2 (germline): SQVTM, ANQGSEA.

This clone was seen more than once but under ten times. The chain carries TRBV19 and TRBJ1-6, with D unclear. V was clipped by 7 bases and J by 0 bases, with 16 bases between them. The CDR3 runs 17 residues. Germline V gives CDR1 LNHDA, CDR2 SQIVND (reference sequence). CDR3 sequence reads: CASKDAGTGSYNSPLHF. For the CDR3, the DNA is TGTGCCAGTAAAGACGCGGGCACCGGCTCCTATAATTCACCCCTCCACTTT.

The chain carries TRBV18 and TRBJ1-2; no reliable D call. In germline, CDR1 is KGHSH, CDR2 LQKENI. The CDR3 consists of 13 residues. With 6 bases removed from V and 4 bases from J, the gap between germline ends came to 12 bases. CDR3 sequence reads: CASSREEFYGYTF. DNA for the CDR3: TGTGCCAGCTCCCGCGAGGAATTCTATGGCTACACCTTC.

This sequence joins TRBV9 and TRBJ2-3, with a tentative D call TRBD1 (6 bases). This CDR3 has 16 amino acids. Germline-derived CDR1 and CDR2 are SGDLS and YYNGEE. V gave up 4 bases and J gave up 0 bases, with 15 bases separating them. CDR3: CASSLQGRGSTDTQYF. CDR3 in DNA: TGTGCCAGCAGCCTCCAGGGAAGGGGGAGCACAGATACGCAGTATTTT.

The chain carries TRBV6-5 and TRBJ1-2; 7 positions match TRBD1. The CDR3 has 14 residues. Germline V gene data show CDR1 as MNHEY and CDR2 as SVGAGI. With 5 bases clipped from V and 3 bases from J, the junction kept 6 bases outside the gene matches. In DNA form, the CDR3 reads TGTGCCAGCAGTCGGGGGACAGTTTACTATGGCTACACCTTC. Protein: CASSRGTVYYGYTF.

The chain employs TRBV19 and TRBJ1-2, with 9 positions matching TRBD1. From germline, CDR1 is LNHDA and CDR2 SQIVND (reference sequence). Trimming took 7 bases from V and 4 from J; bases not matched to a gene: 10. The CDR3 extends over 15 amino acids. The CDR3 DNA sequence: TGTGCCAGTACCCCCACAGGGGGCGCAAGCTATGGCTACACCTTC. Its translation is CASTPTGGASYGYTF.

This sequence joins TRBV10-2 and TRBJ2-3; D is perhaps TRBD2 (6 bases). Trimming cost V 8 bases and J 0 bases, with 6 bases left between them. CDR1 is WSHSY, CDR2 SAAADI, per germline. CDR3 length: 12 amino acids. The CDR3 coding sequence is TGCGCCAGCCGGGGGAGCACAGATACGCAGTATTTT. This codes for CASRGSTDTQYF.

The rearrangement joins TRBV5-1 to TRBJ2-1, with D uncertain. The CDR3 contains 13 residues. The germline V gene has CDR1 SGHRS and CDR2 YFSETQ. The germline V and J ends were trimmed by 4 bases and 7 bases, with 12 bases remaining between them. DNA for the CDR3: TGCGCCAGCAGCAACCGGGTCTCAAATGAGCAGTTCTTC. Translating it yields CASSNRVSNEQFF.

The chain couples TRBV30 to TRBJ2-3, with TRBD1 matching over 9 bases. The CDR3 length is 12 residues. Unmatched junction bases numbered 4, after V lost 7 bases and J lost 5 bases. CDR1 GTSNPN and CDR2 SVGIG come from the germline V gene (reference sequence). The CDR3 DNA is TGTGCCTACAGGGGGCGCGGAGATACGCAGTATTTT. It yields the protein CAYRGRGDTQYF.

Here the CDR3 DNA reads TGCAGCGTTGCCCGGGAGAACACTGAAGCTTTCTTT. Translated: CSVARENTEAFF. The chain recombines TRBV29-1 with TRBJ1-1, with D unclear. V was shortened by 4 bases and J by 1 base, with 7 bases between the two germline ends. Germline CDR1 is SQVTM and CDR2 is ANQGSEA. This CDR3 comprises 12 residues.

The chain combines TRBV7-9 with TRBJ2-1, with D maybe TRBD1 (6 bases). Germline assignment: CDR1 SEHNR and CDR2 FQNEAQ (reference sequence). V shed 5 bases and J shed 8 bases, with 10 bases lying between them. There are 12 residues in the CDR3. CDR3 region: CASSEQGYEQFF. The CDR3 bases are TGTGCCAGCAGCGAACAGGGCTATGAGCAGTTCTTC.

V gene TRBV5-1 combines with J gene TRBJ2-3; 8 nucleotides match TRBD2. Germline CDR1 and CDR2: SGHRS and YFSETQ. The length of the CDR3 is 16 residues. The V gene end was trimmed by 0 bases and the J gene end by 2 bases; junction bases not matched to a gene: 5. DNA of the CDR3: TGCGCCAGCAGCTTGGGTACTAGCGGCTACACAGATACGCAGTATTTT. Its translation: CASSLGTSGYTDTQYF.

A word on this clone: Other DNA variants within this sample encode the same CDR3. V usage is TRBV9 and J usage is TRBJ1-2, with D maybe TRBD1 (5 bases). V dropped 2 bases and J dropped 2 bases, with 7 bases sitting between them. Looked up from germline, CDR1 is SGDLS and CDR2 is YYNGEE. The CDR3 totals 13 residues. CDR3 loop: CASSVQGNYGYTF. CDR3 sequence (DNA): TGTGCCAGCAGCGTTCAGGGAAACTATGGCTACACCTTC.